The rows below give T cell receptor beta chains drawn from one sample of a study of cytomegalovirus exposure and HLA in healthy donors. This table comes from immunoSEQ multiplex PCR, and its TCRdb copy is limited to in-frame clones, with some not included. There are about 150,000 clones in the sample; about 74% occur only once, and roughly 2% lies in the top ten. The sequencing input was PBMCs. These receptors were collected from a man aged 30 to 45 in good health and CMV-seronegative. Both conserved end residues are part of each CDR3. Fields, in order: J gene, clone size, D gene, V gene, CDR3 DNA, CDR3 protein. D genes are given only for firm matches. A row's size may be missing; if present it is once, few, many or a size class.

TRBJ1-5 | NA | NA | TRBV27 | TGTGCCAGCAGTTTTCAGGGCAATAGCAATCAGCCCCAGCATTTT | CASSFQGNSNQPQHF
TRBJ2-2 | NA | NA | TRBV6-5 | TGTGCCAGCCACGACGGCCAGGGAAACACCGGGGAGCTGTTTTTT | CASHDGQGNTGELFF
TRBJ2-7 | NA | TRBD2 | TRBV5-5 | TGTGCCAGCAGCCCACCGACTAGCGCCGAGCAGTACTTC | CASSPPTSAEQYF
TRBJ2-5 | few | TRBD2 | TRBV5-1 | TGCGCCAGCAGTCAACTCCTAGCGGGAGGGCCCCGGGGAGAGACCCAGTACTTC | CASSQLLAGGPRGETQYF
TRBJ2-7 | NA | TRBD1 | TRBV25-1 | TGTGCCAGCGTCCCCGCAGGGGGCACCGACGAGCAGTACTTC | CASVPAGGTDEQYF
TRBJ1-1 | NA | TRBD1 | TRBV10-3 | TGTGCCATCAGTTTAAAGGGGGCAGGGACTGAAGCTTTCTTT | CAISLKGAGTEAFF
TRBJ2-5 | NA | TRBD1 | TRBV25-1 | TGTGCCAGCAGTGAATTCGGGACAGGGGAGGAGACCCAGTACTTC | CASSEFGTGEETQYF
TRBJ2-2 | NA | NA | TRBV4-1 | TGCGCCAGCAGCCAACCCCGACTAGTAATGGCCGGGGAGCTGTTTTTT | CASSQPRLVMAGELFF
TRBJ2-5 | once | TRBD1 | TRBV18 | TGTGCCAGCTCACCGGGACAGGAAGAGACCCAGTACTTC | CASSPGQEETQYF
TRBJ2-1 | few | TRBD1 | TRBV28 | TGTGCCAGCAGTTTAGGGGGACAGGCTCACAATGAGCAGTTCTTC | CASSLGGQAHNEQFF
TRBJ2-1 | NA | TRBD1 | TRBV7-9 | TGTTCCAGCAGCTTAGGTGGGACAGACTCCTACAATGAGCAGTTCTTC | CSSSLGGTDSYNEQFF
TRBJ1-4 | NA | NA | TRBV14 | TGTGCCAGCAGGGGGGGGGCTGGCACTAATGAAAAACTGTTTTTT | CASRGGAGTNEKLFF
TRBJ2-7 | NA | TRBD2 | TRBV9 | TGTGCCAGCAGCGTTGGGACTAGCGGGGGTTACGAGCAGTACTTC | CASSVGTSGGYEQYF
TRBJ2-2 | NA | NA | TRBV9 | TGTGCCAGCAGCGGTCGTAGTAATGGGAACACCGGGGAGCTGTTTTTT | CASSGRSNGNTGELFF
TRBJ2-3 | NA | NA | TRBV5-1 | TGCGCCAGCAGCAGTCGCGGGTCCGGCACAGATACGCAGTATTTT | CASSSRGSGTDTQYF
TRBJ2-2 | NA | NA | TRBV25-1 | TGTGCCAGCAGTGATATAGGTCTAGAGAACACCGGGGAGCTGTTTTTT | CASSDIGLENTGELFF
TRBJ2-1 | NA | NA | TRBV6-5 | TGTGCCAGCAGTTACGGTCGGAGCTCCTACAATGAGCAGTTCTTC | CASSYGRSSYNEQFF
TRBJ2-3 | NA | TRBD2 | TRBV30 | TGTGCCTGGAGTGGGGGACTAGCGGGCCGGGATACGCAGTATTTT | CAWSGGLAGRDTQYF
TRBJ1-6 | NA | NA | TRBV6-5 | TGTGCCAGCAGTTATCATACAGGCTCCTATAATTCACCCCTCCACTTT | CASSYHTGSYNSPLHF
TRBJ2-7 | few | NA | TRBV5-1 | TGCGCCAGCAGCTTTAGCGAGCGTTCCGAGCAGTACTTC | CASSFSERSEQYF
TRBJ2-1 | NA | TRBD2 | TRBV7-8 | TGTGCCAGCAGCTCCCCCCTAGCGGGAGGGCCCGTCGGGAATGAGCAGTTCTTC | CASSSPLAGGPVGNEQFF
TRBJ2-1 | NA | NA | TRBV11-3 | TGTGCCAGCAGCTTAGATATAAATGAGCAGTTCTTC | CASSLDINEQFF
TRBJ2-2 | NA | NA | TRBV21-1 | TGTGCCAGCAGCAAAGGAGGGACAGGGAGGACCGGGGAGCTGTTTTTT | CASSKGGTGRTGELFF
TRBJ2-1 | NA | NA | TRBV21-1 | TGTGCCAGCAGCAAAGTTGGGGGGACTTCCGATGAGCAGTTCTTC | CASSKVGGTSDEQFF
TRBJ1-2 | NA | TRBD1 | TRBV19 | TGTGCCAGTATGGGACAGGGGGAGAGTGGCTACACCTTC | CASMGQGESGYTF
TRBJ2-7 | NA | NA | TRBV19 | TGTGCCAGTAGTAGCGGAGGCTACGAGCAGTACTTC | CASSSGGYEQYF
TRBJ2-5 | NA | NA | TRBV25-1 | TGTGCCAGCAGTGAATCCACCGGGGTCCAAGAGACCCAGTACTTC | CASSESTGVQETQYF
TRBJ2-5 | NA | TRBD2 | TRBV5-1 | TGCGCCAGCAGCTTGGGCTCTAGCGGGAACGAAGAGACCCAGTACTTC | CASSLGSSGNEETQYF
TRBJ2-5 | NA | NA | TRBV19 | TGTGCCAGTAGTATCACAGCCCAAGAGACCCAGTACTTC | CASSITAQETQYF
TRBJ2-1 | NA | TRBD2 | TRBV28 | TGTGCCAGCAGGTCGGGACTACACAATGAGCAGTTCTTC | CASRSGLHNEQFF
TRBJ2-7 | NA | TRBD1 | TRBV5-4 | TGTGCCAGCAGCTACCGGGACAGGAACTACGAGCAGTACTTC | CASSYRDRNYEQYF
TRBJ2-3 | NA | TRBD2 | TRBV5-1 | TGCGCCAGCAGCTTAAGGACTAGCGGGTGGCCAGATACGCAGTATTTT | CASSLRTSGWPDTQYF
TRBJ2-1 | once | TRBD1 | TRBV27 | TGTGCCAGCAGTTTACGTGGGACAGGGGGCAGGGGCCGGGGTTACAATGAGCAGTTCTTC | CASSLRGTGGRGRGYNEQFF
TRBJ2-5 | NA | NA | TRBV6-1 | TGTGCCAGCAGTTCTAATCCAGGCCACCAAGAGACCCAGTACTTC | CASSSNPGHQETQYF
TRBJ2-7 | NA | NA | TRBV28 | TGTGCCAGCAGTTTACGAGGGTCCTACGAGCAGTACTTC | CASSLRGSYEQYF
TRBJ2-5 | NA | NA | TRBV4-1 | TGCGCCAGCAGCCAAGCCCGGGAACAAGAGACCCAGTACTTC | CASSQAREQETQYF
TRBJ1-2 | NA | NA | TRBV7-2 | TGTGCCAGCATCCTAATCGGGGGAGCGGGGGGCTACACCTTC | CASILIGGAGGYTF
TRBJ2-2 | NA | NA | TRBV12-2 | TGTGCAAGTCGCTCCCAGAGGGGACAGGGGGCGGGCCCGAACACCGGGGAGCTGTTTTTT | CASRSQRGQGAGPNTGELFF
TRBJ2-1 | few | TRBD2 | TRBV5-1 | TGCGCCAGCAGCCGATCTAGCGGGCAATACAATGAGCAGTTCTTC | CASSRSSGQYNEQFF
TRBJ2-7 | NA | TRBD1 | TRBV18 | TGTGCCAGCTCACCAAGGGACAGCTACGAGCAGTACTTC | CASSPRDSYEQYF
TRBJ2-7 | NA | TRBD2 | TRBV6-5 | TGTGCCAGCAGTTACTCTCTAGCGGGGGGAACCTACGAGCAGTACTTC | CASSYSLAGGTYEQYF
TRBJ1-1 | NA | NA | TRBV6-5 | TGTGCCAGCAGCTCAAGAGTGAACACTGAAGCTTTCTTT | CASSSRVNTEAFF
TRBJ2-7 | few | TRBD1 | TRBV2 | TGTGCCAGCAGAGTCGACAGGGGCTATTCCTACGAGCAGTACTTC | CASRVDRGYSYEQYF
TRBJ2-3 | NA | NA | TRBV27 | TGTGCCAGCAGTCTTTCTAGCACAGATACGCAGTATTTT | CASSLSSTDTQYF
TRBJ2-5 | NA | NA | TRBV18 | TGTGCCAGCCAAAGCCCGTCTGGACAGCAAGAGACCCAGTACTTC | CASQSPSGQQETQYF
TRBJ2-1 | once | NA | TRBV7-9 | TGTGCCAGCAGCCAACACGTAGGGGGATCTCTTTCGGGCTACAATGAGCAGTTCTTC | CASSQHVGGSLSGYNEQFF
TRBJ2-5 | NA | TRBD1 | TRBV11-2 | TGTGCCAGCAGCGTACAGGACAGGGGAGAGACCCAGTACTTC | CASSVQDRGETQYF
TRBJ2-1 | NA | NA | TRBV9 | TGTGCCAGCAGCCCAGCGGGCGGACGGGAAAATGAGCAGTTCTTC | CASSPAGGRENEQFF
TRBJ1-2 | NA | NA | TRBV5-1 | TGCGCCAGCAGCTTGATCGGGGACTATGGCTACACCTTC | CASSLIGDYGYTF
TRBJ2-2 | few | NA | TRBV6-1 | TGTGCCAGTCTTATAGGGGCCACCGGGGAGCTGTTTTTT | CASLIGATGELFF
TRBJ2-1 | NA | TRBD1 | TRBV7-8 | TGTGCCAGCAGCTTAACCCCTCGGGACAGGCCCTACCATGAGCAGTTCTTC | CASSLTPRDRPYHEQFF
TRBJ2-3 | NA | TRBD2 | TRBV5-1 | TGCGCCAGCAGCTTGTTTAGCGGGATCACAGATACGCAGTATTTT | CASSLFSGITDTQYF
TRBJ1-4 | NA | TRBD1 | TRBV18 | TGTGCCAGCTCACGGACAGGGGGCACTAATGAAAAACTGTTTTTT | CASSRTGGTNEKLFF
TRBJ2-7 | NA | NA | TRBV6-1 | TGTGCCAGCAGAGGGTTGGGAGGAATTTACGAGCAGTACTTC | CASRGLGGIYEQYF